The next 31 T cell receptor beta chains were all read from a single sample in a study of blood T cell repertoires in COVID-19. Measured with immunoSEQ multiplex PCR; TCRdb has only the in-frame clones, and not every one. The sample holds fewer than 300,000 clones, roughly 85% seen once. The specimen sequenced was peripheral blood. These receptors were obtained from a man over 45 with active or convalescent COVID-19.

This sequence joins TRBV9 and TRBJ2-1, with 11 bases identical to TRBD2. Germline-derived CDR1 and CDR2 are SGDLS and YYNGEE. This CDR3 spans 15 amino acids. V lost 4 bases to trimming and J lost 5 bases; unmatched junction nucleotides: 5. The CDR3 nucleotides are TGTGCCAGCAGCCTCCGGGGACTAGCGGACAATGAGCAGTTCTTC. Amino acids: CASSLRGLADNEQFF.

This sequence joins TRBV28 and TRBJ1-1, with TRBD1 as a possible D gene (6 bases). The CDR3 covers 18 residues. Trimming cost V 1 base and J 6 bases, with 24 bases left between them. Germline-derived CDR1 and CDR2 are MDHEN and SYDVKM. Here the CDR3 DNA reads TGTGCCAGCAGTTTATATTCTGGATTGGGGGGGCACATCGCTGAAGCTTTCTTT. Translating it yields CASSLYSGLGGHIAEAFF.

The rearrangement uses TRBV6-5 and TRBJ1-6; D is perhaps TRBD1 (6 bases). With 0 bases removed from V and 7 bases from J, the gap between germline ends came to 10 bases. The CDR3 runs 15 residues. CDR1 is MNHEY and CDR2 is SVGAGI in the germline V gene. CDR3 in DNA: TGTGCCAGCAGTTACTCCCGGACAGCCAATTCACCCCTCCACTTT. Translation: CASSYSRTANSPLHF.

The V gene is TRBV7-9, the J gene TRBJ1-6; 9 bases match TRBD1. V shed 5 bases, J shed 7 bases, and the junction held 3 bases outside the gene matches. The V gene's germline CDR1 is SEHNR and CDR2 FQNEAQ (reference sequence). This CDR3 is built from 14 residues. The chain's CDR3 is CASSVGTGNSPLHF. In DNA form, the CDR3 reads TGTGCCAGCAGCGTTGGGACAGGGAATTCACCCCTCCACTTT.

This rearrangement joins TRBV30 to TRBJ2-5; tentatively, D is TRBD2 (6 bases). The CDR3 extends over 14 amino acids. Germline-derived CDR1 and CDR2 are GTSNPN and SVGIG (reference sequence). V lost 2 bases, J lost 4 bases, and 14 bases lay in between. The CDR3 DNA reads TGTGCCTGGAGTTGGAACGCCGGGGGAGAGACCCAGTACTTC. It codes for CAWSWNAGGETQYF.

The chain recombines TRBV30 with TRBJ1-2; 7 bases line up with TRBD1. CDR1 is GTSNPN, CDR2 SVGIG, per germline (reference sequence). V gave up 1 base and J gave up 2 bases; unmatched junction bases: 1. This CDR3 spans 13 amino acids. In nucleotides, the CDR3 is TGTGCCTGGAGTGCACAGGGGAACTATGGCTACACCTTC. Its translation is CAWSAQGNYGYTF.

The chain couples TRBV2 to TRBJ2-5, with D possibly being TRBD1 (5 bases). Germline lookup yields CDR1 SNHLY and CDR2 FYNNEI. Deletions cut 7 bases from V and 5 bases from J, with 14 bases between. The CDR3 is 13 residues long. The CDR3 DNA sequence: TGTGCCAGCAAAACGCAGGGCCTTGAGACCCAGTACTTC. It encodes CASKTQGLETQYF.

This sequence joins TRBV29-1 and TRBJ1-2; D is ambiguous. With 3 bases removed from V and 5 bases from J, the gap between germline ends came to 10 bases. Germline CDR1 is SQVTM and CDR2 is ANQGSEA. This CDR3 contains 12 residues. Here the CDR3 reads CSVDGFPYGYTF. The CDR3 DNA is TGCAGCGTTGACGGGTTCCCGTATGGCTACACCTTC.

The rearrangement joins TRBV4-2 to TRBJ2-3, with D possibly being TRBD2 (6 bases). Germline values: CDR1 LGHNA, CDR2 YNFKEQ. With 4 bases removed from V and 6 bases from J, the gap between germline ends came to 17 bases. There are 15 residues in the CDR3. The CDR3, as DNA: TGTGCCAGCAGCCCTGGGACTTCAAAAGCGGATACGCAGTATTTT. It yields the protein CASSPGTSKADTQYF.

The rearrangement links TRBV5-1 to TRBJ2-2, with a tentative D call TRBD2 (6 bases). With 7 bases removed from V and 4 bases from J, the gap between germline ends came to 14 bases. The CDR3 runs 14 residues. Germline V gives CDR1 SGHRS, CDR2 YFSETQ. CDR3 region: CASSSGGVTGELFF. In DNA form, the CDR3 reads TGCGCCAGCTCCTCCGGGGGAGTCACCGGGGAGCTGTTTTTT.

This sequence joins TRBV7-8 and TRBJ2-1, with a tentative D call TRBD2 (6 bases). The CDR3 totals 17 residues. Trimming took 1 base from V and 3 from J, leaving 16 bases between them. In germline, CDR1 is SGHVS, CDR2 FQNEAQ. This CDR3 is CASSLGAGRLYYNEQFF. CDR3 coding DNA: TGTGCCAGCAGCTTAGGAGCGGGCAGGCTGTACTACAATGAGCAGTTCTTC. Full variable domain (remainder filled in from reference TRBV7-8 and TRBJ2-1): GAGVSQSPRYKVAKRGQDVALRCDPISGHVSLFWYQQALGQGPEFLTYFQNEAQLDKSGLPSDRFFAERPEGSVSTLKIQRTQQEDSAVYLCASSLGAGRLYYNEQFFGPGTRLTVL.

The CDR3 DNA is TGTGCCAGTAGTATACATTCGGGTCGGGGCGAGCAGTACTTC. Amino acids: CASSIHSGRGEQYF. The V and J genes are TRBV19 and TRBJ2-7; TRBD2 is a possible D gene (5 bases). CDR3 size: 14 residues. V gave up 2 bases and J gave up 6 bases, with 14 bases separating them. CDR1 and CDR2 (germline): LNHDA, SQIVND (reference sequence).

V is TRBV5-8 and J is TRBJ1-1; tentative D call: TRBD1 (6 bases). The V gene's germline CDR1 is SGHTS and CDR2 YDEGEE. The length of the CDR3 is 15 residues. Trimming removed 4 bases from V and 5 bases from J, with 18 bases in between. For the CDR3, the DNA is TGTGCCAGCAGCCCTCGGACAAGCCAGGGGACTGAAGCTTTCTTT. It yields the protein CASSPRTSQGTEAFF.

CDR3 nucleotide sequence: TGTGCCAGCAGTGGGAGGGCGGCTAATGAAAAACTGTTTTTT. Translation: CASSGRAANEKLFF. The chain uses TRBV2 and TRBJ1-4; the D is unclear. The CDR3 has 14 amino acids. Germline CDR1 and CDR2: SNHLY and FYNNEI. V lost 4 bases, J lost 3 bases, and 9 bases lay in between. The full variable domain, rest sourced from reference TRBV2 and TRBJ1-4, is EPEVTQTPSHQVTQMGQEVILRCVPISNHLYFYWYRQILGQKVEFLVSFYNNEISEKSEIFDDQFSVERPDGSNFTLKIRSTKLEDSAMYFCASSGRAANEKLFFGSGTQLSVL.

V gene TRBV4-1 combines with J gene TRBJ1-2; possibly TRBD1 for D (6 bases). The CDR3 loop spans 15 amino acids. Germline V gene lookup returns CDR1 MGHRA and CDR2 YSYEKL. Trimming stripped 1 base from V and 0 bases from J, with 9 bases between. CDR3 DNA: TGCGCCAGCAGCCAAGGGGCAGGGGCTAACTATGGCTACACCTTC. Encoded protein: CASSQGAGANYGYTF.

This chain links TRBV7-2 with TRBJ2-3, with 7 bases aligning to TRBD2. After removal of 2 bases from V and 5 bases from J, the junction contained 10 bases not matched to a gene. Looked up from germline, CDR1 is SGHTA and CDR2 is FQGNSA. This CDR3 comprises 16 residues. The CDR3 sequence is CASSLLTGSGVDTQYF. The CDR3 coding sequence is TGTGCCAGCAGCTTATTGACCGGGAGCGGGGTAGATACGCAGTATTTT. The entire variable domain, with the rest obtained from reference TRBV7-2 and TRBJ2-3, is as follows: GAGVSQSPSNKVTEKGKDVELRCDPISGHTALYWYRQSLGQGLEFLIYFQGNSAPDKSGLPSDRFSAERTGGSVSTLTIQRTQQEDSAVYLCASSLLTGSGVDTQYFGPGTRLTVL.

V is TRBV6-6 and J is TRBJ1-2, with D unresolved. Between the trimmed V and J ends, which lost 5 bases and 2 bases, there was a span of 9 bases. Germline lookup yields CDR1 MNHNY and CDR2 SVGAGI (reference sequence). CDR3 length: 13 residues. The CDR3 loop reads CASSVRPNYGYTF. CDR3 sequence (DNA): TGTGCCAGCAGTGTCAGGCCGAACTATGGCTACACCTTC.

This clone was detected once. The chain uses TRBV7-2 and TRBJ2-1, with D possibly matching TRBD2 (5 bases). Trimming took 3 bases from V and 7 from J, leaving 16 bases between them. The germline gives CDR1 SGHTA, CDR2 FQGNSA. The CDR3 covers 15 residues. The CDR3 sequence is CASSLLARSGNEQFF. The DNA for the CDR3 is TGTGCCAGCAGCTTGTTGGCCCGATCGGGGAATGAGCAGTTCTTC.

The rearrangement links TRBV7-9 to TRBJ2-1; D is perhaps TRBD1 (6 bases). This CDR3 has 12 amino acids. Germline CDR1 reads SEHNR; CDR2 reads FQNEAQ (reference sequence). V was trimmed by 5 bases and J by 7 bases, leaving 9 bases between them. CDR3: CASSPTGNEQFF. CDR3 coding DNA: TGTGCCAGCAGCCCAACAGGGAATGAGCAGTTCTTC.

The chain couples TRBV10-3 to TRBJ1-1; TRBD1 matches 8 bases. Trimming cost V 3 bases and J 3 bases; bases outside gene matches: 3. The CDR3 has 14 residues. CDR1 ENHRY and CDR2 SYGVKD come from the germline V gene. CDR3 in amino acids: CAISEAGGYTEAFF. CDR3 nucleotides: TGTGCCATCAGTGAAGCAGGGGGCTACACTGAAGCTTTCTTT.

The chain links TRBV19 to TRBJ2-1; 9 nucleotides align to TRBD2. V lost 7 bases, J lost 9 bases, and 13 bases stayed unmatched. Germline CDR1 and CDR2: LNHDA and SQIVND (reference sequence). The CDR3 is 15 residues long. CDR3 coding DNA: TGTGCCAGTATATCGGGTGCTAGCGGGACGGGTGAGCAGTTCTTC. Residues: CASISGASGTGEQFF.

The chain joins TRBV24-1 to TRBJ1-2, with D unresolved. Trimming pared 7 bases from V and 7 bases from J, leaving 12 bases between. The CDR3 runs 12 residues. CDR1 KGHDR and CDR2 SFDVKD come from the germline V gene. CDR3 DNA: TGTGCCACCAGAGCTCCTGGTGGTGGCTACACCTTC. Its protein is CATRAPGGGYTF.

This chain joins TRBV2 and TRBJ2-1; 7 bases are shared with TRBD2. The V segment lost 7 bases and the J segment 10 bases; nucleotides outside the gene matches: 13. The CDR3 covers 14 residues. The germline CDR1 and CDR2 sequences are SNHLY and FYNNEI. The CDR3: CASIEAAGKREQFF. CDR3 bases: TGTGCCAGCATAGAAGCAGCGGGAAAGCGCGAGCAGTTCTTC.

The chain employs TRBV29-1 and TRBJ1-2; no definite D call. CDR1 is SQVTM, CDR2 ANQGSEA, per germline. The CDR3 runs 11 residues. CDR3 bases: TGCAGAGAAACGACCGGGGATGGCTACACCTTC. Protein: CRETTGDGYTF.

This chain connects TRBV19 to TRBJ1-6; 7 bases are a match to TRBD1. The germline gives CDR1 LNHDA, CDR2 SQIVND (reference sequence). J gave up 10 bases and V 7 bases, and 13 bases lay outside the gene matches. The CDR3 has 15 amino acids. CDR3 sequence (DNA): TGTGCCAGTACCTTGACAGGGAAAATGGACTCACCCCTCCACTTT. Translation: CASTLTGKMDSPLHF.

This clone was observed once. The rearrangement joins TRBV18 to TRBJ2-4; unclear D gene. The V end lost 3 bases, the J end lost 10 bases, and 13 bases lay between the germline ends. The CDR3 loop spans 13 amino acids. Germline assignment: CDR1 KGHSH and CDR2 LQKENI. Written as DNA, the CDR3 is TGTGCCAGCTCACCGACGCACGGGTCTATTCAGTACTTC. Translated: CASSPTHGSIQYF. Looking up the rest from reference TRBV18 and TRBJ2-4 gives the full variable domain: NAGVMQNPRHLVRRRGQEARLRCSPMKGHSHVYWYRQLPEEGLKFMVYLQKENIIDESGMPKERFSAEFPKEGPSILRIQQVVRGDSAAYFCASSPTHGSIQYFGAGTRLSVL.

The chain uses TRBV19 and TRBJ1-3; D ambiguous. The CDR3 length is 14 residues. CDR1 and CDR2 (germline): LNHDA, SQIVND (reference sequence). V gave up 1 base and J gave up 0 bases, with 4 bases separating them. CDR3 protein: CASSIAYSGNTIYF. The DNA for the CDR3 is TGTGCCAGTAGTATAGCCTACTCTGGAAACACCATATATTTT.

The J gene is TRBJ1-2, the V gene TRBV30, with TRBD1 matching 10 bases. Germline trimming cut 8 bases from V and 8 bases from J; bases unmatched to any gene: 14. Germline V gene lookup returns CDR1 GTSNPN and CDR2 SVGIG (reference sequence). The CDR3 is 14 amino acids. The DNA for the CDR3 is TGTGCCGCGAACCGGGACAGGGGAATAGGAGGCTACACCTTC. Encoded protein: CAANRDRGIGGYTF.

The CDR3 region has the DNA TGTGCCAGCAGCTTAGTCCAGGGGCCCTCCTACGAGCAGTACTTC. Protein: CASSLVQGPSYEQYF. The chain combines TRBV7-2 with TRBJ2-7, with D maybe TRBD1 (6 bases). The CDR3 totals 15 residues. Germline loops: CDR1 SGHTA, CDR2 FQGNSA. The V and J ends lost 1 base and 0 bases respectively, with 10 bases between them.

V and J are TRBV5-1 and TRBJ2-1, with TRBD2 matching over 13 bases. CDR1 and CDR2 (germline): SGHRS, YFSETQ. Unmatched junction bases numbered 4, after V lost 4 bases and J lost 3 bases. CDR3 length: 16 amino acids. CDR3 sequence (DNA): TGCGCCAGCAGCCCCGGGACTAGCGGGATCTACAATGAGCAGTTCTTC. It codes for CASSPGTSGIYNEQFF.

The chain links TRBV9 to TRBJ2-7; maybe TRBD2 (6 bases). CDR1 is SGDLS and CDR2 is YYNGEE in the germline V gene. This CDR3 spans 14 amino acids. The V end was cut by 0 bases, the J end by 3 bases, with 10 bases between. The CDR3 here is CASSVGGLNYEQYF. CDR3 DNA: TGTGCCAGCAGCGTAGGGGGACTCAACTACGAGCAGTACTTC. Based on the CDR3 plus reference TRBV9 and TRBJ2-7, the full variable domain is DSGVTQTPKHLITATGQRVTLRCSPRSGDLSVYWYQQSLDQGLQFLIQYYNGEERAKGNILERFSAQQFPDLHSELNLSSLELGDSALYFCASSVGGLNYEQYFGPGTRLTVT.